Listed below are T cell receptor beta chains from one sample, sequenced in a study of T cells in localized non-small cell lung cancer. Repertoires were generated with immunoSEQ multiplex PCR, while TCRdb's copy carries only in-frame clones and drops some. The data show 9,400 or so clones, about nine tenths seen once. Sequenced here: peripheral blood, sampled before any cancer treatment. Receptors originate from a female donor at least 60 years old with stage II squamous cell lung carcinoma. CDR3s include the opening cysteine and the closing phenylalanine or tryptophan. Fields, in order: J gene, V gene, clone size, D gene, CDR3 length, CDR3 protein. The D gene is left open where the match is weak. The size entry is marked missing in some rows and otherwise reads once, few, many or a size class.

>TRBJ1-1|TRBV2|.|.|13
CASRADRSEGAFF
>TRBJ1-2|TRBV28|.|.|14
CASSWSMGDRGYTF
>TRBJ2-1|TRBV2|.|TRBD1|15
CASRPGQAGVNEQFF
>TRBJ2-1|TRBV6-5|.|.|12
CASSYDDNEQFF
>TRBJ2-5|TRBV5-1|.|.|14
CASSFQNNQETQYF
>TRBJ1-1|TRBV12-5|.|.|14
CASALGGADTEAFF
>TRBJ1-2|TRBV19|.|TRBD1|14
CASSTPGQGNGYTF
>TRBJ2-7|TRBV7-9|.|TRBD2|14
CASSSSGRRDEQYF
>TRBJ2-5|TRBV19|.|.|15
CASSISRVTQETQYF
>TRBJ1-4|TRBV5-1|.|TRBD1|15
CASSNRGQGNEKLFF
>TRBJ1-5|TRBV7-8|few|.|13
CASSGRSSQPQHF
>TRBJ2-7|TRBV5-1|once|.|13
CASSYKQTYEQYF
>TRBJ2-5|TRBV30|.|.|11
CAWSVGETQYF
>TRBJ2-3|TRBV7-9|.|TRBD2|16
CASSFPGLAGSDTQYF
>TRBJ2-1|TRBV10-1|.|.|13
CASSEIGGYEQFF
>TRBJ2-2|TRBV2|once|TRBD2|15
CASSDRGEGSGELFF
>TRBJ2-7|TRBV5-6|.|TRBD2|14
CASSLTSGNGEQYF
>TRBJ1-4|TRBV6-5|.|.|14
CASRRDQGIEKLFF
>TRBJ1-1|TRBV6-5|.|.|14
CASSYSGGFTEAFF
>TRBJ2-1|TRBV19|.|.|15
CASSIGGAEAYEQFF
>TRBJ1-2|TRBV6-5|once|.|16
CASSYYSTAGDYGYTF
>TRBJ1-5|TRBV25-1|.|.|13
CASPRGANQPQHF
>TRBJ2-1|TRBV2|.|.|16
CASTKWADLSYNEQFF
>TRBJ1-1|TRBV19|.|.|14
CASKEGHQNTEAFF
>TRBJ1-1|TRBV19|once|TRBD1|16
CASSIGATGGWTEAFF
>TRBJ2-3|TRBV12-5|.|TRBD2|19
CASGLSHGGARYSTDTQYF
>TRBJ2-5|TRBV19|.|.|15
CASSRARGNRETQYF
>TRBJ2-7|TRBV6-5|.|TRBD2|15
CASSSRGGRPYEQYF
>TRBJ1-2|TRBV2|.|.|17
CASSEGLLRVANYGYTF
>TRBJ1-2|TRBV27|.|.|15
CASSSWGFSNYGYTF
>TRBJ1-2|TRBV2|few|.|13
CASSAGSNYGYTF
>TRBJ2-2|TRBV21-1|.|.|12
CARVIGTGELFF
>TRBJ1-2|TRBV2|few|TRBD1|12
CASRDRGYGYTF
>TRBJ1-5|TRBV19|.|.|16
CASIGDPWNRNQPQHF
>TRBJ2-1|TRBV6-5|.|.|11
CASSGGNEQFF
>TRBJ1-1|TRBV4-2|.|.|15
CASSQDRILNTEAFF
>TRBJ2-7|TRBV2|.|.|13
CASRVLLGYEQYF
>TRBJ2-1|TRBV30|.|.|13
CAWSAQGANEQFF
>TRBJ1-3|TRBV7-8|.|.|17
CASSGGFRRNSGNTIYF
>TRBJ2-1|TRBV25-1|once|.|14
CASSENAGSYEQFF
>TRBJ2-2|TRBV7-9|.|.|15
CASSLRNRDTGELFF
>TRBJ1-1|TRBV28|.|.|13
CASSLWGNTEAFF